The present TCR beta chain was sequenced within a study of blood T cell repertoires in COVID-19. The table came from immunoSEQ multiplex PCR; TCRdb's copy has only in-frame clones and leaves some out. This table holds about 270,000 clones, approximately 86% found once. Germline V gene sequence: CDR1 LNHDA, CDR2 SQIVND (reference sequence). This CDR3 spans 14 amino acids. V lost 5 bases and J lost 5, with 15 bases in between. The gene calls are TRBV19 and TRBJ2-5; D might be TRBD2 (7 bases). The source is a man aged 40-49 years with active or convalescent COVID-19. Specimen: peripheral blood. CDR3 sequence (DNA): TGTGCCAGTAGTCGGGGGGTTGGGGGCGAGACCCAGTACTTC. Amino acid sequence: CASSRGVGGETQYF.